The present TCR beta chain was sequenced within a study of blood T cells in healthy people across ages. Trimming took 2 bases from V and 4 from J, leaving 11 bases between them. CDR3 length equals 14 residues. Germline CDR1 reads SGHTA; CDR2 reads FQGNSA. The second PCR ran about 6 to 11 cycles with a sample-barcoded 5' primer and J-beta primers. Every cDNA molecule bore a tag from a template-switch adaptor containing 12 random nucleotides. TCRdb itself ran the 5' RACE reads through MiXCR, one entry per CDR3 protein. The data contain over 1,500,000 distinct CDR3 sequences, about two fifths of them seen just once; the ten biggest clones take up under 25%. Researchers isolated at least 7 million PBMCs per sample.

The V and J genes are TRBV7-2 and TRBJ1-1; possible D gene TRBD1, 6 bases. Material for sequencing was blood. This TCR was recovered from a human donor in good health. The CDR3 DNA sequence: TGTGCCAGCAGCTTAACAGGGAAAGGCACTGAAGCTTTCTTT. It yields the protein CASSLTGKGTEAFF.